This T cell receptor (beta chain) was captured in a study of blood T cell repertoires in COVID-19. As for the study in general: Both acute and convalescent COVID-19 samples were obtained from the United States, Italy and Spain. Sources were T cells, B-cell-depleted T cells, or PBMCs; the material itself was cDNA or gDNA.

The CDR3 length is 16 residues. Germline CDR1 and CDR2: MGHRA and YSYEKL. V gave up 2 bases and J gave up 4 bases; unmatched junction bases: 4. Per the study methods: Counts of nucleated cells, estimated from reference gene primer amplification, were obtained. TCRdb's copy holds only in-frame clones and misses some; the assay was immunoSEQ multiplex PCR. Clone size and the V and J calls come from that table; the DNA yielded D and trimming. This table has about 39,000 clones, roughly 94% appearing once. This clone was detected only once. The clonotype originates from a human donor with active COVID-19. The donor label of this sample is uncertain. The sequencing input was peripheral blood. The chain links TRBV4-1 to TRBJ2-3, with 12 bases aligning to TRBD2. CDR3 sequence: CASSQPLAGGPDTQYF. For the CDR3, the DNA is TGCGCCAGCAGCCAACCTCTAGCGGGGGGGCCAGATACGCAGTATTTT.